These T cell receptor beta chains were read from a single sample in a study of PD-1 blockade in mismatch repair-deficient tumors. This table comes from immunoSEQ multiplex PCR, and its TCRdb copy is limited to in-frame clones, with some not included. The repertoire holds some 45,000 clones, with 65% to 80% as singletons. Sequences were derived from PBMCs, sampled before pembrolizumab treatment. These receptor sequences come from an adult with mismatch repair-deficient cancer. CDR3s include the opening cysteine and the closing phenylalanine or tryptophan. The D gene is left open where the match is weak. Clone size is not always given. Where it is, it says once, few, many or a class for expanded clones.

CDR3 DNA: TGTGCCAGCAGCCTAGACAGGGGATCGAACACCGGGGAGCTGTTTTTT; CDR3 protein: CASSLDRGSNTGELFF; D gene: TRBD1; V gene: TRBV11-1; clone size: -; J gene: TRBJ2-2
CDR3 DNA: TGCGCCAGCAGCCAGACCGGGACTAGCGGGCCCTTGGGGAGCGCAGATACGCAGTATTTT; CDR3 protein: CASSQTGTSGPLGSADTQYF; D gene: TRBD2; V gene: TRBV5-1; clone size: -; J gene: TRBJ2-3
CDR3 DNA: TGTGCCAGCACTCTCCAAGAGGGTGGCGAGCAGTACTTC; CDR3 protein: CASTLQEGGEQYF; D gene: -; V gene: TRBV6-4; clone size: -; J gene: TRBJ2-7
CDR3 DNA: TGTGCCAGCACCGAAATCGGAGGACAGGGAACGTATGGCTACACCTTC; CDR3 protein: CASTEIGGQGTYGYTF; D gene: TRBD1; V gene: TRBV5-6; clone size: -; J gene: TRBJ1-2
CDR3 DNA: TGTGCCAGCAGCCCCCCAAGAGTAGGTAGCGGTGGCTACACCTTC; CDR3 protein: CASSPPRVGSGGYTF; D gene: -; V gene: TRBV25-1; clone size: -; J gene: TRBJ1-2
CDR3 DNA: TGCGCCAGCAGCCTATTTACAGATCTTAACACCGGGGAGCTGTTTTTT; CDR3 protein: CASSLFTDLNTGELFF; D gene: -; V gene: TRBV4-1; clone size: -; J gene: TRBJ2-2
CDR3 DNA: TGTGCCAGCAGCTCGGACATACTCTACGAGCAGTACTTC; CDR3 protein: CASSSDILYEQYF; D gene: -; V gene: TRBV7-2; clone size: -; J gene: TRBJ2-7
CDR3 DNA: TGTGCCAGCAGCCGACGGACTAGCGGGAGATTTGGGGCCAACGTCCTGACTTTC; CDR3 protein: CASSRRTSGRFGANVLTF; D gene: TRBD2; V gene: TRBV11-2; clone size: few; J gene: TRBJ2-6
CDR3 DNA: TGTGCCAGCAGCTTGGGGACCTACGAGCAGTACTTC; CDR3 protein: CASSLGTYEQYF; D gene: -; V gene: TRBV11-3; clone size: once; J gene: TRBJ2-7
CDR3 DNA: TGCGCCAGCAGCTTAGAGGGCGGTACCTACGAGCAGTACTTC; CDR3 protein: CASSLEGGTYEQYF; D gene: -; V gene: TRBV5-1; clone size: -; J gene: TRBJ2-7
CDR3 DNA: TGTGCCAGCAGCACCGGTACAGTATTGAGCACTGAAGCTTTCTTT; CDR3 protein: CASSTGTVLSTEAFF; D gene: -; V gene: TRBV13; clone size: -; J gene: TRBJ1-1
CDR3 DNA: TGTGCCAGCAGCCTAACCCGGGTTGGGAACTATGGCTACACCTTC; CDR3 protein: CASSLTRVGNYGYTF; D gene: -; V gene: TRBV7-2; clone size: -; J gene: TRBJ1-2
CDR3 DNA: TGTGCCAGCAGCTCCCGAGTGGGACAGGGAGAGACCCAGTACTTC; CDR3 protein: CASSSRVGQGETQYF; D gene: TRBD1; V gene: TRBV9; clone size: -; J gene: TRBJ2-5
CDR3 DNA: TGTGCCAGCAGCTTAGCGGCTGGTAGTGGAAACACCATATATTTT; CDR3 protein: CASSLAAGSGNTIYF; D gene: -; V gene: TRBV7-2; clone size: few; J gene: TRBJ1-3
CDR3 DNA: TGTGCCAGCTCACCCCCCGGAGCGACCCCCAATGATGAGCAGTTCTTC; CDR3 protein: CASSPPGATPNDEQFF; D gene: -; V gene: TRBV18; clone size: once; J gene: TRBJ2-1
CDR3 DNA: TGTGCCAGCAGCTTGGACAGGGGTCAGCCCCAGCATTTT; CDR3 protein: CASSLDRGQPQHF; D gene: TRBD1; V gene: TRBV5-4; clone size: -; J gene: TRBJ1-5
CDR3 DNA: TGTGCCAGTAGTATTCTGAACACTGAAGCTTTCTTT; CDR3 protein: CASSILNTEAFF; D gene: -; V gene: TRBV19; clone size: -; J gene: TRBJ1-1